This T cell receptor beta chain came from a study of T cells after yellow fever vaccination. Across the whole study: Low-cell-number fractions were prepared with SMART-Seq v4 Ultra Low Input. General study results and limits: Re-detected after boosting: most primary clones, 96% of CD4 and 88% of CD8. Abundant clonotypes from the bulk population could contaminate FACS-sorted repertoires.

This CDR3 region has 15 residues. The junction had 11 bases not matched to a gene; V was cut back by 6 bases and J by 4 bases. This clonotype has a count of ten or more. Its antigen is still unknown. Production of TCR cDNA was by 5'RACE template switching, which also added a universal primer site and UMIs. TCRdb reanalysed the 5' RACE reads using MiXCR and keeps one entry per CDR3 protein. The table lists 150,000 to 200,000 distinct CDR3 sequences, about 11% of them singletons. This sequence was found in a man in his late teens or twenties who received the YFV17D yellow fever vaccine. This chain connects TRBV12-3 or TRBV12-4 to TRBJ2-7, with TRBD1 identical over 8 bases. The source was CD8+ T cells sorted from PBMCs, collected 15 days after the yellow fever booster vaccination. CDR3 DNA sequence: TGTGCCAGCAGCCAACAGGGGGTATCTCGTTACGAGCAGTACTTC. This encodes CASSQQGVSRYEQYF.